The 23 T cell receptor beta chains below were found in one sample sequenced in a study of cytomegalovirus exposure and HLA in healthy donors. Primers: 60 Vbeta forward and 13 Jbeta reverse. Assay used: immunoSEQ multiplex PCR; TCRdb lists only in-frame clones, some missing. Of fewer than 95,000 clones in the sample, 63% are singletons; the top ten hold approximately 6%. The sample taken for sequencing was PBMCs. The source is a woman aged 25-40 years in good health and CMV-seronegative.

This clone has just a few counts. V and J are TRBV9 and TRBJ1-6, with D hard to call. The CDR3 covers 15 residues. Trimming shortened V by 0 bases and J by 0 bases, and 4 bases separated the two germline ends. Germline V lookup: CDR1 SGDLS, CDR2 YYNGEE. CDR3 residues: CASSVGSSYNSPLHF. In nucleotides, the CDR3 is TGTGCCAGCAGCGTAGGGAGCTCCTATAATTCACCCCTCCACTTT.

This sequence joins TRBV7-2 and TRBJ2-2, with 7 nucleotides matching TRBD1. V shed 5 bases and J 2 bases; nucleotides not matched to a gene: 11. Looked up from germline, CDR1 is SGHTA and CDR2 is FQGNSA. CDR3 size: 17 residues. CDR3 residues: CASSRGQRLFNTGELFF. The CDR3 bases are TGTGCCAGCAGCAGGGGACAGCGACTATTTAACACCGGGGAGCTGTTTTTT.

V gene TRBV6-5 combines with J gene TRBJ1-5; maybe TRBD1 (5 bases). Per the germline V gene, CDR1 is MNHEY and CDR2 is SVGAGI. CDR3 length: 14 residues. Trimming removed 4 bases at V and 1 base at J, with 8 bases between. The CDR3 DNA reads as TGTGCCAGCAGTTTTCGGGGGAGCAATCAGCCCCAGCATTTT. It encodes CASSFRGSNQPQHF.

The J gene is TRBJ2-5, the V gene TRBV6-1; TRBD2 matches at 15 bases. This CDR3 comprises 20 residues. Looked up from germline, CDR1 is MNHNS and CDR2 is SASEGT. V lost 0 bases, J lost 5 bases, and 13 bases stayed unmatched. The CDR3 loop reads CASSEAQLGLAGGRGETQYF. CDR3 DNA: TGTGCCAGCAGTGAAGCTCAATTGGGACTAGCGGGGGGCCGGGGGGAGACCCAGTACTTC.

J is TRBJ1-5 and V is TRBV6-5; possibly TRBD1 for D (6 bases). Trimming removed 2 bases at V and 4 bases at J, with 9 bases between. The CDR3 covers 14 residues. From germline, CDR1 is MNHEY and CDR2 SVGAGI. The DNA for the CDR3 is TGTGCCAGCAGTTACGGGACAACAAATCAGCCCCAGCATTTT. Translated: CASSYGTTNQPQHF.

V gene TRBV29-1 combines with J gene TRBJ1-1, with D perhaps TRBD1 (6 bases). V lost 5 bases to trimming and J lost 7 bases, with 14 bases between them. The CDR3 is 12 amino acids. Germline V gene sequence: CDR1 SQVTM, CDR2 ANQGSEA. The CDR3 region has the DNA TGCAGCGTTATACAGGGAACGAATGAAGCTTTCTTT. Its translation: CSVIQGTNEAFF. The full variable domain, in which reference TRBV29-1 and TRBJ1-1 provide the parts outside the CDR3, is SAVISQKPSRDICQRGTSLTIQCQVDSQVTMMFWYRQQPGQSLTLIATANQGSEATYESGFVIDKFPISRPNLTFSTLTVSNMSPEDSSIYLCSVIQGTNEAFFGQGTRLTVV.

The genes are TRBV19 and TRBJ2-5; D might be TRBD1 (6 bases). The V end was cut by 8 bases, the J end by 3 bases, with 13 bases between. Germline V gene lookup returns CDR1 LNHDA and CDR2 SQIVND (reference sequence). This CDR3 is 13 amino acids long. The CDR3 DNA follows: TGTGCCAGTTCCCGGGACACTGAAGAGACCCAGTACTTC. It codes for CASSRDTEETQYF.

The sample holds a few counts of this clone. The genes are TRBV25-1 and TRBJ1-6; no reliable D call. Trimming cost V 11 bases and J 13 bases, with 9 bases left between them. From germline, CDR1 is MGHDK and CDR2 SYGVNS. The CDR3 has 9 residues. CDR3 amino acids: CAGGSPLHF. The CDR3 nucleotides read TGTGCCGGCGGGAGCCCCCTCCACTTT.

The chain joins TRBV21-1 to TRBJ1-5; the DNA was not used to check the table's D call, TRBD1. TRBV21-1 is annotated as a pseudogene. This CDR3 has 15 amino acids. The CDR3 bases are TGTGCCAGCAGCAATGGGACAGGGGGCCACCAGCCCCAGCATTTT. This encodes CASSNGTGGHQPQHF.

Concerning this clone itself: The identical CDR3 is also encoded by other nucleotide sequences in the sample. This chain joins TRBV29-1 and TRBJ2-7, with TRBD2 as a possible D gene (5 bases). Per germline, CDR1 SQVTM and CDR2 ANQGSEA. This CDR3 has 12 amino acids. Trimming shortened V by 6 bases and J by 6 bases, and 15 bases separated the two germline ends. This CDR3 reads CSVRTGFSEQYF. The CDR3 DNA follows: TGCAGCGTAAGGACGGGGTTTAGCGAGCAGTACTTC.

In this sample, this clone turned up a few times. The CDR3: CASSLSGGRASPYEQYF. CDR3 nucleotide sequence: TGTGCCAGCAGCTTATCAGGCGGGAGGGCCTCCCCCTACGAGCAGTACTTC. The J gene is TRBJ2-7, the V gene TRBV7-3; 9 bases are shared with TRBD2. Germline V lookup: CDR1 SGHTA, CDR2 FQGTGA. The CDR3 runs 17 residues. Trimming cost V 2 bases and J 2 bases; bases outside gene matches: 10.

The CDR3 region has the DNA TGTGCCAGTAGTATTCGCCGGGGAAATCAGCCCCAGCATTTT. Translating gives CASSIRRGNQPQHF. The chain is built from TRBV19 and TRBJ1-5; D not resolved. Trimming removed 3 bases from V and 4 bases from J, with 10 bases in between. The CDR3 has 14 residues. Germline V CDR1 and CDR2: LNHDA, SQIVND (reference sequence).

The chain joins TRBV5-1 to TRBJ1-1, with a tentative D call TRBD1 (6 bases). The CDR3 covers 14 residues. Germline V CDR1 and CDR2: SGHRS, YFSETQ. Between the trimmed V and J ends, which lost 4 bases and 1 base, there was a span of 11 bases. The DNA of the CDR3 is TGCGCCAGCAGCGGCCGGACAGCGAACACTGAAGCTTTCTTT. Translating it yields CASSGRTANTEAFF.

The gene calls are TRBV7-6 and TRBJ1-2; the match to TRBD1 covers 9 bases. This CDR3 has 14 amino acids. Germline CDR1 SGHVS, CDR2 FNYEAQ. With 5 bases clipped from V and 7 bases from J, the junction kept 8 bases outside the gene matches. The CDR3 region is CASSAGQGKGGYTF. The CDR3 DNA follows: TGTGCCAGCAGCGCCGGACAGGGGAAGGGTGGCTACACCTTC.

V is TRBV5-1 and J is TRBJ2-2; a possible D gene is TRBD1 (5 bases). The germline V gene has CDR1 SGHRS and CDR2 YFSETQ. The CDR3 is 17 amino acids. V gave up 1 base and J gave up 1 base, with 14 bases separating them. The CDR3 loop is CASSLFGRQGNTGELFF. As DNA, the CDR3 is TGCGCCAGCAGCTTGTTTGGGCGGCAGGGGAACACCGGGGAGCTGTTTTTT.

V usage is TRBV5-1 and J usage is TRBJ1-3; tentatively, D is TRBD1 (5 bases). The CDR3 is 15 residues long. V shed 3 bases and J shed 8 bases, with 18 bases lying between them. In germline, CDR1 is SGHRS, CDR2 YFSETQ. The DNA for the CDR3 is TGCGCCAGCAGCTCCCGACAGCTGCTAGGGGACACCATATATTTT. This encodes CASSSRQLLGDTIYF.

This clone appeared a few times. This rearrangement joins TRBV25-1 to TRBJ1-1; TRBD1 matches 7 bases. This CDR3 is 14 amino acids long. CDR1 and CDR2 from the germline V gene are MGHDK and SYGVNS. The junction had 6 bases not matched to a gene; V was cut back by 3 bases and J by 5 bases. This CDR3 reads CASSDKGAATEAFF. As DNA, the CDR3 is TGTGCCAGCAGTGATAAGGGGGCGGCTACTGAAGCTTTCTTT.

J is TRBJ2-7 and V is TRBV18; maybe TRBD2 (6 bases). Trimming cost V 5 bases and J 7 bases, with 15 bases left between them. The CDR3 extends over 13 amino acids. Germline V gene sequence: CDR1 KGHSH, CDR2 LQKENI. The CDR3 reads CASSTEGSREQYF. The CDR3 DNA reads TGTGCCAGCTCAACGGAGGGGTCGAGGGAGCAGTACTTC.

The gene calls are TRBV29-1 and TRBJ2-3; 9 nucleotides match TRBD2. V lost 1 base to trimming and J lost 6 bases; unmatched junction nucleotides: 11. Germline CDR1 is SQVTM and CDR2 is ANQGSEA. The CDR3 covers 16 residues. CDR3 DNA: TGCAGCGTTGAAGGGTCCCTAGCGGGACCGCGGGATACGCAGTATTTT. Its translation is CSVEGSLAGPRDTQYF.

This clone appeared a few times. This sequence joins TRBV5-1 and TRBJ2-5; TRBD2 might be the D (6 bases). The DNA matches TRBJ2-7 better at its end, which makes the J call doubtful. This CDR3 is built from 13 residues. The germline V gene encodes CDR1 SGHRS and CDR2 YFSETQ. The CDR3 coding sequence is TGCGCCAGCGGCGGGGTCGGTTCCTACGAGCAGTACTTC. It yields the protein CASGGVGSYEQYF.

This clone appeared once. The chain links TRBV9 to TRBJ2-1; 9 bases match TRBD2. The CDR3 totals 16 residues. Germline values: CDR1 SGDLS, CDR2 YYNGEE. The V gene end was trimmed by 4 bases and the J gene end by 9 bases; junction bases not matched to a gene: 14. DNA for the CDR3: TGTGCCAGCAGCAGACGAATAGCGGGAGCTGAGGGTGAGCAGTTCTTC. Its translation is CASSRRIAGAEGEQFF.

This clone turned up a few times. The chain combines TRBV19 with TRBJ2-7; the match to TRBD1 covers 9 bases. The CDR3 loop spans 14 amino acids. V lost 6 bases and J lost 6; bases outside the gene matches: 9. Looked up from germline, CDR1 is LNHDA and CDR2 is SQIVND (reference sequence). CDR3: CASSPAGTGSEQYF. The CDR3 nucleotides read TGTGCCAGTAGCCCCGCCGGGACAGGGAGCGAGCAGTACTTC.

The chain carries TRBV7-2 and TRBJ2-5, with 7 bases matching TRBD2. V dropped 1 base and J dropped 4; count of bases not matched to a gene: 6. This CDR3 comprises 15 residues. Germline V gene lookup returns CDR1 SGHTA and CDR2 FQGNSA. This chain's CDR3 is CASSLVGGRGETQYF. DNA of the CDR3: TGTGCCAGCAGCTTAGTCGGCGGGAGAGGAGAGACCCAGTACTTC.